A selection of T cell receptor beta chains follows, all from one sample in a study of shared clonotypes between healthy human individuals. Repertoires were generated with immunoSEQ multiplex PCR, while TCRdb's copy carries only in-frame clones and drops some. The table includes around 990,000 clones, 77% detected once. Source material: memory CD4+ T cells from PBMCs. These receptors were obtained from a man between 18 and 35 years old in good health. Some clones in this sample may be carry-over from other donors' samples. CDR3s include the opening cysteine and the closing phenylalanine or tryptophan. A D gene is named only where the DNA matches it firmly. Some rows have no size entry. The others give once, few or many, or a class for an expanded clone.

>TRBV18|12|few|NA|TRBJ2-7
CASSPAENEQYF
TGTGCCAGCTCACCTGCAGAAAACGAGCAGTACTTC
>TRBV6-5|14|NA|NA|TRBJ1-2
CASSDGTPLYGYTF
TGTGCCAGCAGTGATGGGACCCCCCTCTATGGCTACACCTTC
>TRBV12-5|13|NA|NA|TRBJ2-3
CASGFLATDTQYF
TGTGCTAGTGGTTTCTTAGCCACAGATACGCAGTATTTT
>TRBV6-4|13|NA|TRBD1|TRBJ1-1
CASSAGQGSEAFF
TGTGCCAGCAGTGCGGGACAGGGCTCTGAAGCTTTCTTT
>TRBV5-1|15|NA|NA|TRBJ2-7
CASSLEGFSSYEQYF
TGCGCCAGCAGCTTGGAAGGGTTCTCATCGTACGAGCAGTACTTC
>TRBV6-5|16|once|NA|TRBJ2-2
CASSYLGRTNTGELFF
TGTGCCAGCAGTTACTTAGGACGGACCAACACCGGGGAGCTGTTTTTT
>TRBV6-5|14|NA|NA|TRBJ1-2
CASSYRGRPGGYTF
TGTGCCAGCAGTTACCGGGGAAGGCCGGGGGGCTACACCTTC
>TRBV11-3|16|NA|TRBD1|TRBJ2-1
CASSLGPGQGAREQFF
TGTGCCAGCAGCTTAGGACCGGGACAGGGGGCCCGAGAGCAGTTCTTC
>TRBV28|14|once|NA|TRBJ1-2
CASSLEGPNYGYTF
TGTGCCAGCAGTTTAGAGGGTCCTAACTATGGCTACACCTTC
>TRBV11-2|14|NA|NA|TRBJ1-6
CASRLAQGGSPLHF
TGTGCCAGCAGACTAGCGCAGGGTGGTTCACCCCTCCACTTT
>TRBV5-1|13|NA|NA|TRBJ1-3
CASSRVSGNTIYF
TGCGCCAGCAGCCGGGTCTCTGGAAACACCATATATTTT
>TRBV7-2|15|NA|NA|TRBJ1-5
CASSFRVSHNQPQHF
TGTGCCAGCAGCTTTAGGGTTTCACACAATCAGCCCCAGCATTTT
>TRBV7-2|11|many|NA|TRBJ1-2
CASSSHPLYTF
TGTGCCAGCAGTTCTCACCCTCTATACACCTTC
>TRBV4-2|14|NA|TRBD1|TRBJ1-1
CASSTGVRGTEAFF
TGTGCCAGCAGTACAGGGGTTCGTGGCACTGAAGCTTTCTTT
>TRBV28|14|NA|NA|TRBJ1-6
CASSLIGGNSPLHF
TGTGCCAGCAGTTTAATCGGGGGGAATTCACCCCTCCACTTT
>TRBV28|15|NA|TRBD1|TRBJ2-7
CASSKFRQGMGEQYF
TGTGCCAGCAGTAAATTCAGACAGGGTATGGGCGAGCAGTACTTC